This entry features one T cell receptor (beta chain) sequence. The data were produced by immunoSEQ multiplex PCR, yet TCRdb's version contains in-frame clones alone and is incomplete. The table has around 300,000 clones, roughly 89% seen once. The record originates from a study of blood T cell repertoires in COVID-19. Overall study context: Sources were T cells, B-cell-depleted T cells, or PBMCs; the material itself was cDNA or gDNA.

The length of the CDR3 is 14 residues. V dropped 5 bases and J dropped 7 bases, with 15 bases sitting between them. Germline V gene data show CDR1 as SEHNR and CDR2 as FQNEAQ (reference sequence). The rearrangement uses TRBV7-9 and TRBJ1-5, with D possibly matching TRBD1 (6 bases). This TCR was sampled from a man between 50 and 59 years old with acute or convalescent COVID-19. The specimen was peripheral blood. CDR3 sequence: CASSTPTGKQPQHF. CDR3 coding DNA: TGTGCCAGCAGCACCCCGACAGGAAAACAGCCCCAGCATTTT. Full variable domain (rest looked up from reference TRBV7-9 and TRBJ1-5): DTGVSQNPRHKITKRGQNVTFRCDPISEHNRLYWYRQTLGQGPEFLTYFQNEAQLEKSRLLSDRFSAERPKGSFSTLEIQRTEQGDSAMYLCASSTPTGKQPQHFGDGTRLSIL.